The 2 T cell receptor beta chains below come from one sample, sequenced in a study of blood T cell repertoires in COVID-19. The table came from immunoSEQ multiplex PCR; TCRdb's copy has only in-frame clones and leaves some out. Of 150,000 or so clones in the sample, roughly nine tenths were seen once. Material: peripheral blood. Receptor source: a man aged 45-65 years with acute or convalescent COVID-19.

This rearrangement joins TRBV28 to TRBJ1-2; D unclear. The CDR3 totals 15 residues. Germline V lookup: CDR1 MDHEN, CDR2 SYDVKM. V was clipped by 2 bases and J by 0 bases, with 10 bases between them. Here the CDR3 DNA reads TGTGCCAGCAGTTTACGGCAGACAACTAACTATGGCTACACCTTC. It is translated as CASSLRQTTNYGYTF.

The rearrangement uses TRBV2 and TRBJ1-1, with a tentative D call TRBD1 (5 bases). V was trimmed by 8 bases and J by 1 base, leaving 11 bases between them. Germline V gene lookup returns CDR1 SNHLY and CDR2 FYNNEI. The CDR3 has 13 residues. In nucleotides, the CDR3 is TGTGCCAGCGGTTATGACAGGAACACTGAAGCTTTCTTT. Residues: CASGYDRNTEAFF.